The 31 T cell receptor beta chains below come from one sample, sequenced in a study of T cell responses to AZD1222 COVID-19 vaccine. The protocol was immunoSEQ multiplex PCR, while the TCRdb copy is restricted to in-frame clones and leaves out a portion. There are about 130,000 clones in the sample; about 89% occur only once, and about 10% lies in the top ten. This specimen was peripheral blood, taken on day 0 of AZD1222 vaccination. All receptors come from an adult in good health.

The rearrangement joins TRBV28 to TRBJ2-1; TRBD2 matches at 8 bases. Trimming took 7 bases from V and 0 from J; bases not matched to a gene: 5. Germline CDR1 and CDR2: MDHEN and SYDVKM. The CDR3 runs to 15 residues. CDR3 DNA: TGTGCCAGCAAAGACCGGGGGGGCTCCTACAATGAGCAGTTCTTC. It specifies CASKDRGGSYNEQFF.

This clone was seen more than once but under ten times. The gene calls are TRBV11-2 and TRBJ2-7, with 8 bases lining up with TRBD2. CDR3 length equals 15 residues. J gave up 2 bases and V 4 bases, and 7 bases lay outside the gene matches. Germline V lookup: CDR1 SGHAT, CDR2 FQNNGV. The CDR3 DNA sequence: TGTGCCAGCAGCTCTTTCGGGGGGGCAGCCTACGAGCAGTACTTC. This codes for CASSSFGGAAYEQYF. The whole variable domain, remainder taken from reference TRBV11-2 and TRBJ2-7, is EAGVAQSPRYKIIEKRQSVAFWCNPISGHATLYWYQQILGQGPKLLIQFQNNGVVDDSQLPKDRFSAERLKGVDSTLKIQPAKLEDSAVYLCASSSFGGAAYEQYFGPGTRLTVT.

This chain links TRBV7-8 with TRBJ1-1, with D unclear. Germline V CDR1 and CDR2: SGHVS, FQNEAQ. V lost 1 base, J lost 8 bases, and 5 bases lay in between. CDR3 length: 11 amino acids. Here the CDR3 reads CASSLGGEAFF. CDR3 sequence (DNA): TGTGCCAGCAGCTTAGGAGGAGAAGCTTTCTTT.

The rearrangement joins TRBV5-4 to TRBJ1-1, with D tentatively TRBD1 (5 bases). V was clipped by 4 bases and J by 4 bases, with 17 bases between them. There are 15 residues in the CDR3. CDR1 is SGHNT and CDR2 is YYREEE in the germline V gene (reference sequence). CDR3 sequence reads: CASSPKQGGSTEAFF. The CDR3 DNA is TGTGCCAGCAGCCCTAAGCAGGGCGGCAGCACTGAAGCTTTCTTT.

CDR3 nucleotide sequence: TGCGCCAGCAGCTTGGGCCGGGACTCCTCGAACACCGGGGAGCTGTTTTTT. It codes for CASSLGRDSSNTGELFF. The chain links TRBV5-1 to TRBJ2-2; tentative D call: TRBD2 (6 bases). Germline V CDR1 and CDR2: SGHRS, YFSETQ. V lost 0 bases to trimming and J lost 0 bases, with 12 bases between them. CDR3 length: 17 amino acids.

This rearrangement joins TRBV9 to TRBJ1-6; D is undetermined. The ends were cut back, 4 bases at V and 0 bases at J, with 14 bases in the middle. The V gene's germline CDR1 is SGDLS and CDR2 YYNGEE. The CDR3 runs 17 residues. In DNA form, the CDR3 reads TGTGCCAGCAGCCAGTTGGGAGGGTTCTCCTATAATTCACCCCTCCACTTT. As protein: CASSQLGGFSYNSPLHF.

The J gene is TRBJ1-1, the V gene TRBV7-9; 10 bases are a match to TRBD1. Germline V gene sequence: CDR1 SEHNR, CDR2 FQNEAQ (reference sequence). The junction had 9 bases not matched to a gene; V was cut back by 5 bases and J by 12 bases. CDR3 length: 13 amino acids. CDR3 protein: CASSTTGGKETFF. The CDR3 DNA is TGTGCCAGCAGCACGACAGGGGGCAAAGAAACTTTCTTT.

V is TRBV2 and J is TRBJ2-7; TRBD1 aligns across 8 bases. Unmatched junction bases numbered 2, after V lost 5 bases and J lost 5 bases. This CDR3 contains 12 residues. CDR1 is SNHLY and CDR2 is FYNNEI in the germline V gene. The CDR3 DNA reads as TGTGCCAGCAGTCAGACAGGGGACGAGCAGTACTTC. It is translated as CASSQTGDEQYF.

The DNA for the CDR3 is TGTGCCAGCAGCCCGACCAGCAGTAGCGGGGGCACAGATACGCAGTATTTT. It yields the protein CASSPTSSSGGTDTQYF. This chain connects TRBV9 to TRBJ2-3, with 8 bases aligning to TRBD2. CDR3 length equals 17 residues. V lost 4 bases, J lost 1 base, and 11 bases stayed unmatched. In germline, CDR1 is SGDLS, CDR2 YYNGEE.

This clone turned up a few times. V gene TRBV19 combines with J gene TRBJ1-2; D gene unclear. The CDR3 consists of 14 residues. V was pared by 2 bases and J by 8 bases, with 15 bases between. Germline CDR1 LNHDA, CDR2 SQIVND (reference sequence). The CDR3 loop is CASSISQGIRGYTF. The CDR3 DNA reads TGTGCCAGTAGTATAAGCCAAGGGATCCGCGGCTACACCTTC.

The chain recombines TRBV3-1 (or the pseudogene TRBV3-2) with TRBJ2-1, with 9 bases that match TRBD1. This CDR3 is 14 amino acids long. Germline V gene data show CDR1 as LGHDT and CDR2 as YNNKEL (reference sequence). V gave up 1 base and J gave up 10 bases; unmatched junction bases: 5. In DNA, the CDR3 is TGTGCCAGCAGCCAAGGGACAGGGGTGGGAGAGCAGTTCTTC. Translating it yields CASSQGTGVGEQFF.

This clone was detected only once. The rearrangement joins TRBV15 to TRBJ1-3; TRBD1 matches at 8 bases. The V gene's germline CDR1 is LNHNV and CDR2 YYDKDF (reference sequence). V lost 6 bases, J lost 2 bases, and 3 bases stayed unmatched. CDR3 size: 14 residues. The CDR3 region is CATRLDRAGNTIYF. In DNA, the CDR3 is TGTGCCACCAGACTGGACAGGGCTGGAAACACCATATATTTT.

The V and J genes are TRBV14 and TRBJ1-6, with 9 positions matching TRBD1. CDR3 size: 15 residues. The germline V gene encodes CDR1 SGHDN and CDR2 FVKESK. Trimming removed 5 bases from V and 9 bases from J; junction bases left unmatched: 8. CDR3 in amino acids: CASSRLGTGISPLHF. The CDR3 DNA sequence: TGTGCCAGCAGCAGACTCGGGACAGGGATTTCACCCCTCCACTTT.

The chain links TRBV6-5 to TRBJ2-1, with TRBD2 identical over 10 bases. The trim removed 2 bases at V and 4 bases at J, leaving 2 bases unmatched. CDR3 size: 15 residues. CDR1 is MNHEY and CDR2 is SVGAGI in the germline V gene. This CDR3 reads CASSYRTSGYNEQFF. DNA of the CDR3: TGTGCCAGCAGTTACCGGACTAGCGGTTACAATGAGCAGTTCTTC.

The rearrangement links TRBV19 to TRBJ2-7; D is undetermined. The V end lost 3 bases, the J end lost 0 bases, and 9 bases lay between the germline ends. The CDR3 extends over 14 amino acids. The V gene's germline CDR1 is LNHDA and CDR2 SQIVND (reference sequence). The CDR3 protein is CASSIARSSYEQYF. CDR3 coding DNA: TGTGCCAGTAGTATTGCGAGGAGCTCCTACGAGCAGTACTTC.

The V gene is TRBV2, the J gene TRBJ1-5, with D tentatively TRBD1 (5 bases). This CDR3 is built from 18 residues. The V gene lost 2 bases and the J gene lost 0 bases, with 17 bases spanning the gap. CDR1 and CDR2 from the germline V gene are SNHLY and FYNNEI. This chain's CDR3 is CASSERGQNGYSNQPQHF. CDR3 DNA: TGTGCCAGCAGTGAAAGGGGCCAGAATGGATATAGCAATCAGCCCCAGCATTTT.

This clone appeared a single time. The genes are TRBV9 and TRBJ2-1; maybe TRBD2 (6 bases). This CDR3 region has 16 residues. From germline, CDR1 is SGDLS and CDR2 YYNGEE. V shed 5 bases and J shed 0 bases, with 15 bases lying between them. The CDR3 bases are TGTGCCAGCAGTAAAGCGGGCGGAAACTCCTACAATGAGCAGTTCTTC. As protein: CASSKAGGNSYNEQFF.

This CDR3 is CASSLGGINQPQHF. The CDR3 bases are TGTGCCAGCAGCCTAGGGGGTATCAATCAGCCCCAGCATTTT. The rearrangement uses TRBV5-4 and TRBJ1-5, with a possible D match to TRBD1 (6 bases). Trimming took 4 bases from V and 3 from J, leaving 11 bases between them. The CDR3 loop spans 14 amino acids. In germline, CDR1 is SGHNT, CDR2 YYREEE (reference sequence).

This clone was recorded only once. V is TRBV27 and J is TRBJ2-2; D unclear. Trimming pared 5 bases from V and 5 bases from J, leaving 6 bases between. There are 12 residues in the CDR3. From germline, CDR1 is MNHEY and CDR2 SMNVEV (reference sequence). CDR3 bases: TGTGCCAGCAGTCCTGCGACCGGGGAGCTGTTTTTT. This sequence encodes CASSPATGELFF.

CDR3 loop: CASSRVGEVQTEAFF. Written as DNA, the CDR3 is TGTGCCAGCAGTAGGGTTGGGGAAGTCCAAACTGAAGCTTTCTTT. The V gene is TRBV6-5, the J gene TRBJ1-1; D call uncertain. The length of the CDR3 is 15 residues. Trimming cost V 5 bases and J 5 bases, with 18 bases left between them. The germline CDR1 and CDR2 sequences are MNHEY and SVGAGI.

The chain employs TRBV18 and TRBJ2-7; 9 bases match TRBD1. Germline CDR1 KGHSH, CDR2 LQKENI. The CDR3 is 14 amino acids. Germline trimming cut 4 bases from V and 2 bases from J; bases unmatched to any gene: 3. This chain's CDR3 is CASSRTGATYEQYF. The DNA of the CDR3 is TGTGCCAGCTCACGGACAGGGGCGACCTACGAGCAGTACTTC.

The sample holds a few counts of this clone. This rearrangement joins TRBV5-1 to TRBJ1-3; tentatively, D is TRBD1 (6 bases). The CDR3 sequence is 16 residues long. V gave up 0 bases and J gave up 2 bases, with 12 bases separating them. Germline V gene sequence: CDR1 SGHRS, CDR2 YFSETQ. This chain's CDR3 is CASSLALGAAGNTIYF. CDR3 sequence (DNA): TGCGCCAGCAGCTTGGCCCTGGGGGCGGCTGGAAACACCATATATTTT.

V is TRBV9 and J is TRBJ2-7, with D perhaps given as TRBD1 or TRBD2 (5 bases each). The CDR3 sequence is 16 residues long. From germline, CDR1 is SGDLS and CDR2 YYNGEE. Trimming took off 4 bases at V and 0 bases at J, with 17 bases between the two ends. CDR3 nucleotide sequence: TGTGCCAGCAGCTCCCGGGACGGTCTAAGCTCCTACGAGCAGTACTTC. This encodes CASSSRDGLSSYEQYF.

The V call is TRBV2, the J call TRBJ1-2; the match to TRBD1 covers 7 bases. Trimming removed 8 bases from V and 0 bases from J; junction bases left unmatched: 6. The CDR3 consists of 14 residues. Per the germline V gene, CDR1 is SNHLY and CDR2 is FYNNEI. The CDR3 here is CASSDRSSNYGYTF. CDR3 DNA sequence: TGTGCCAGCTCGGACAGGTCGTCTAACTATGGCTACACCTTC.

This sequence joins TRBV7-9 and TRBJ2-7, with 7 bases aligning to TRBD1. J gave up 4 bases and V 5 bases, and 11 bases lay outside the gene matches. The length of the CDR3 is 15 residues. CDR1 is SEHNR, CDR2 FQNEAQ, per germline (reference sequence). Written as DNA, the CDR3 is TGTGCCAGCAGCAAGGGACAGCCAAATGGGTACGAGCAGTACTTC. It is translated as CASSKGQPNGYEQYF.

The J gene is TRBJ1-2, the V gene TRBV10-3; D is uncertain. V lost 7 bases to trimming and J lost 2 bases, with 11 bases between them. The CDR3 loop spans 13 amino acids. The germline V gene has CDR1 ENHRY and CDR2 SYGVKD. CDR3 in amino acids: CAITEDWNYGYTF. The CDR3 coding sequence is TGTGCCATCACCGAGGACTGGAACTATGGCTACACCTTC.

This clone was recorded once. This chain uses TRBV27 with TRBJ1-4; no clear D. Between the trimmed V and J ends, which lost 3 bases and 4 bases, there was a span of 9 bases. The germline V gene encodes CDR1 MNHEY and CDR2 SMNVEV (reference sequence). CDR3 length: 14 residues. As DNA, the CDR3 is TGTGCCAGCAGTTTCGAGGGCCTTAATGAAAAACTGTTTTTT. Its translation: CASSFEGLNEKLFF.

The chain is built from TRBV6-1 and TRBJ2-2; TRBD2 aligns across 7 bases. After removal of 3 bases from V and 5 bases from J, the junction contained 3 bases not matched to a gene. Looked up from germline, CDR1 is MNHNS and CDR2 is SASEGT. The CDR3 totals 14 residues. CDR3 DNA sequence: TGTGCCAGCAGTGATAACGGGGGGACCGGGGAGCTGTTTTTT. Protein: CASSDNGGTGELFF.

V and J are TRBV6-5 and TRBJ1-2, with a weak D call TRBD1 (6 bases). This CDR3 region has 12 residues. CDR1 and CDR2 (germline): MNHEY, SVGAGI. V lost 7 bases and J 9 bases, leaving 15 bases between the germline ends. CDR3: CASTPGRGRYTF. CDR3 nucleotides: TGTGCCAGCACCCCGGGCAGGGGACGCTACACCTTC.

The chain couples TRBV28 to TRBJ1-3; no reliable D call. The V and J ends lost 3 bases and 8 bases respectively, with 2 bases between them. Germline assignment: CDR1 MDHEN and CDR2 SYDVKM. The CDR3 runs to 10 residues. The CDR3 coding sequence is TGTGCCAGCAGTTTTGACACCATATATTTT. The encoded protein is CASSFDTIYF.

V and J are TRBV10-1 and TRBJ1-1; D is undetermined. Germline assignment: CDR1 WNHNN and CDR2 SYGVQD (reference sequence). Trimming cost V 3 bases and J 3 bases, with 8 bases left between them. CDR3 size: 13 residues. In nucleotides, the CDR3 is TGCGCCAGCAGTGAACGGCCTTACACTGAAGCTTTCTTT. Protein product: CASSERPYTEAFF.